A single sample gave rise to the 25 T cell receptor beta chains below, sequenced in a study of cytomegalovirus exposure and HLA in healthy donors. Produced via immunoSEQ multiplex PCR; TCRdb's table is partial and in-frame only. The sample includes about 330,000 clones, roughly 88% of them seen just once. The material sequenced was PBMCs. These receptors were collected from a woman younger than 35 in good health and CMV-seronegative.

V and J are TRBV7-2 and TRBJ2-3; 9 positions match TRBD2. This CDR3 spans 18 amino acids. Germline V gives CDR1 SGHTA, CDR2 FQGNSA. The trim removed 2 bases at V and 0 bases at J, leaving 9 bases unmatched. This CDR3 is CASSLTIAGTSSTDTQYF. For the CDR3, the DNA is TGTGCCAGCAGCTTAACCATTGCGGGGACTAGCAGCACAGATACGCAGTATTTT. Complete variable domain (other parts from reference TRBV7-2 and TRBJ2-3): GAGVSQSPSNKVTEKGKDVELRCDPISGHTALYWYRQSLGQGLEFLIYFQGNSAPDKSGLPSDRFSAERTGGSVSTLTIQRTQQEDSAVYLCASSLTIAGTSSTDTQYFGPGTRLTVL.

CDR3 residues: CGAQGVVNQPQHF. The CDR3 bases are TGTGGAGCACAGGGGGTTGTGAATCAGCCCCAGCATTTT. This rearrangement joins TRBV28 to TRBJ1-5, with TRBD1 identical over 8 bases. CDR3 size: 13 residues. CDR1 is MDHEN and CDR2 is SYDVKM in the germline V gene.

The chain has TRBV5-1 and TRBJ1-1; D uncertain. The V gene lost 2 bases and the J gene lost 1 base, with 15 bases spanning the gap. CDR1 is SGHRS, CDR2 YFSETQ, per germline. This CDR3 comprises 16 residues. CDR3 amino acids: CASSLPRNPGNTEAFF. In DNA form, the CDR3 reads TGCGCCAGCAGCTTACCCAGAAACCCAGGGAACACTGAAGCTTTCTTT.

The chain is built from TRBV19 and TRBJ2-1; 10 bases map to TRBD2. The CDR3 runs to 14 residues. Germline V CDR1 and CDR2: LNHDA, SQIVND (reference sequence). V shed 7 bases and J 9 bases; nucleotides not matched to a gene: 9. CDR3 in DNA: TGTGCCAGTATCGGATGGAGCGGGGGGGGTGAGCAGTTCTTC. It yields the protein CASIGWSGGGEQFF.

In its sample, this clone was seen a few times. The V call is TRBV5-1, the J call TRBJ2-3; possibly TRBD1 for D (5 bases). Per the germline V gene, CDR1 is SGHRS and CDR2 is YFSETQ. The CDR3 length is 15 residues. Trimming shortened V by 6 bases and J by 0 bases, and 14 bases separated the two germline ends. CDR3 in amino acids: CASTSGHASTDTQYF. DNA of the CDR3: TGCGCCAGCACTTCCGGACACGCTAGCACAGATACGCAGTATTTT.

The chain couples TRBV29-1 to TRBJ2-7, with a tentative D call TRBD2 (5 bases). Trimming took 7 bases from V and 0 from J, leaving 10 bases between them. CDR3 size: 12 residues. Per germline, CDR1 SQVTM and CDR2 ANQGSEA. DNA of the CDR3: TGCAGCGCCAGACTACTCTCCTACGAGCAGTACTTC. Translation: CSARLLSYEQYF.

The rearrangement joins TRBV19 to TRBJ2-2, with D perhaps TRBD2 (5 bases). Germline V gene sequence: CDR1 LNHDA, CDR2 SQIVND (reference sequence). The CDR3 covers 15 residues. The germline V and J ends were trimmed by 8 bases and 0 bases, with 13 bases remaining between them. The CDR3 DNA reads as TGTGCCAGTGGGCTCGAGGGTCCGAACACCGGGGAGCTGTTTTTT. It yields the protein CASGLEGPNTGELFF.

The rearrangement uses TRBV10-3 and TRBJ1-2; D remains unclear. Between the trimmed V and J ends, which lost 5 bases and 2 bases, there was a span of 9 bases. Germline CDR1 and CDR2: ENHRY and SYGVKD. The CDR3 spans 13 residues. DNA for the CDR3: TGTGCCATCAGTACAGACACAAACTATGGCTACACCTTC. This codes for CAISTDTNYGYTF.

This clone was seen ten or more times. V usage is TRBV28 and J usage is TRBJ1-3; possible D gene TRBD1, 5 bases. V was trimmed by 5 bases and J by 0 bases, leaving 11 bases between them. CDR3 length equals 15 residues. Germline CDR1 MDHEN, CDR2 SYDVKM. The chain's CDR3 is CASSDGGNSGNTIYF. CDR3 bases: TGTGCCAGCAGTGATGGGGGGAACTCTGGAAACACCATATATTTT.

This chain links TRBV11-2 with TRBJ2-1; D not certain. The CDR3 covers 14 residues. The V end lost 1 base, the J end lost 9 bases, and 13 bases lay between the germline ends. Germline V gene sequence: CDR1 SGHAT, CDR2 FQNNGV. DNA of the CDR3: TGTGCCAGCAGCTTAGCCCACCTAAGTAGTGAGCAGTTCTTC. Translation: CASSLAHLSSEQFF.

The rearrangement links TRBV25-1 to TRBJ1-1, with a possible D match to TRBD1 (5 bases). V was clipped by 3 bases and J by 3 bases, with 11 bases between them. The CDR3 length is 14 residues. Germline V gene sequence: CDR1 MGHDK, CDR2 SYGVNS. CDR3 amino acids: CASSDTGRDTEAFF. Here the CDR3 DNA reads TGTGCCAGCAGTGATACGGGCAGGGACACTGAAGCTTTCTTT.

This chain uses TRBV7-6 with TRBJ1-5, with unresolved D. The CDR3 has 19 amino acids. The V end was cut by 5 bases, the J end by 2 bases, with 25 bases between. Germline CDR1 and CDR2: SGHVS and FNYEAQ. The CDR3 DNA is TGTGCCAGCAGCCCCTTAAGCAGGAATGCCCTCTTTCGCAATCAGCCCCAGCATTTT. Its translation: CASSPLSRNALFRNQPQHF. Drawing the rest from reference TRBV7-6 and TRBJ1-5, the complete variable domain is GAGVSQSPRYKVTKRGQDVALRCDPISGHVSLYWYRQALGQGPEFLTYFNYEAQQDKSGLPNDRFSAERPEGSISTLTIQRTEQRDSAMYRCASSPLSRNALFRNQPQHFGDGTRLSIL.

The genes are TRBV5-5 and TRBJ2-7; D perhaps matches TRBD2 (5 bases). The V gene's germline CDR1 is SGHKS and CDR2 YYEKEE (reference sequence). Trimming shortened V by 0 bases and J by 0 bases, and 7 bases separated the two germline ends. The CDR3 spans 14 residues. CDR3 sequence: CASSLGGLSYEQYF. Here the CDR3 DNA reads TGTGCCAGCAGCTTGGGAGGACTCTCCTACGAGCAGTACTTC.

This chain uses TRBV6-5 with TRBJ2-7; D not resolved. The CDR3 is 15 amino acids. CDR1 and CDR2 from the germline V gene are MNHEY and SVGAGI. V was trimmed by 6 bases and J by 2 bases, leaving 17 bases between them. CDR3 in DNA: TGTGCCAGCAGCACGATACAAGTGCTCCCCTACGAGCAGTACTTC. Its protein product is CASSTIQVLPYEQYF.

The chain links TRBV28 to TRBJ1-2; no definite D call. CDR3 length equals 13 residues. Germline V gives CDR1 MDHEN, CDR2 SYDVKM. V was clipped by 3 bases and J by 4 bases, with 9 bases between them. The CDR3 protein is CASSLPEGYGYTF. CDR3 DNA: TGTGCCAGCAGTTTGCCGGAGGGCTATGGCTACACCTTC.

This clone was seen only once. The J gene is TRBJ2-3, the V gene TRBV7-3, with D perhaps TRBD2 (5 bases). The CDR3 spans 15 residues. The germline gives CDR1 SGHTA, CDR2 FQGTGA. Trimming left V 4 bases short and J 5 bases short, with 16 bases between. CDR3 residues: CASSYRADRGDTQYF. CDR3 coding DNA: TGTGCCAGCAGCTACAGAGCGGATCGGGGAGATACGCAGTATTTT. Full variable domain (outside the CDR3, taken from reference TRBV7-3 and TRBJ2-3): GAGVSQTPSNKVTEKGKYVELRCDPISGHTALYWYRQSLGQGPEFLIYFQGTGAADDSGLPNDRFFAVRPEGSVSTLKIQRTERGDSAVYLCASSYRADRGDTQYFGPGTRLTVL.

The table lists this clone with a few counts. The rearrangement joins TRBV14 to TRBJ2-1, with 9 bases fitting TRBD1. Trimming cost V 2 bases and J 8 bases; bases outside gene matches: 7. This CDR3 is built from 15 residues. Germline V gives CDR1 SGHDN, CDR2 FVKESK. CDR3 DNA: TGTGCCAGCAGCCAACTACAGGGGGCGTCCGATGAGCAGTTCTTC. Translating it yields CASSQLQGASDEQFF.

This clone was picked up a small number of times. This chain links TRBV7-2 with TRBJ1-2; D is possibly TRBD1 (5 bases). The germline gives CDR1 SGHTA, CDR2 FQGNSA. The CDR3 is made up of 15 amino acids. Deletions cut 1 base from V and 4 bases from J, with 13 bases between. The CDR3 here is CASSLGAVGLYGYTF. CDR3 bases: TGTGCCAGCAGCTTAGGGGCAGTGGGGCTCTATGGCTACACCTTC.

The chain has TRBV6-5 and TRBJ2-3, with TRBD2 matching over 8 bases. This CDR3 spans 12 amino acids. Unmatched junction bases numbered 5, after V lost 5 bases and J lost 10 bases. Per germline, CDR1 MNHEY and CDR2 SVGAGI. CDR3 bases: TGTGCCAGCAGTGCGGGGGGCGAGCCGCAGTATTTT. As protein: CASSAGGEPQYF.

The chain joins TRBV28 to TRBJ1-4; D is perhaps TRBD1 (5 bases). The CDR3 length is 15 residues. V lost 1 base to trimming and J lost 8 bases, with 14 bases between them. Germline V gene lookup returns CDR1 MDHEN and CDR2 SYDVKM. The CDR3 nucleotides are TGTGCCAGCAGTTTATTTGCGGGGGTAGGCGAAAAACTGTTTTTT. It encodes CASSLFAGVGEKLFF.

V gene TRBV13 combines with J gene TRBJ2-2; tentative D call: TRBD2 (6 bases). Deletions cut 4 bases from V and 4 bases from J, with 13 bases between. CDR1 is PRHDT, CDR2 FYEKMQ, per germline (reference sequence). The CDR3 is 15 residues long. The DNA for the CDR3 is TGTGCCAGCAGCTCGACTGGGGGAGGCACCGGGGAGCTGTTTTTT. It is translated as CASSSTGGGTGELFF.

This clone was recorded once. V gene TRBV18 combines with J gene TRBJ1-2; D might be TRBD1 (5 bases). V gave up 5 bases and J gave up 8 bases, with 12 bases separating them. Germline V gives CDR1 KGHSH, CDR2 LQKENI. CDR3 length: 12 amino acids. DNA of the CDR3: TGTGCCAGCTCATCCCCCGGGGGAGGCTACACCTTC. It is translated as CASSSPGGGYTF.

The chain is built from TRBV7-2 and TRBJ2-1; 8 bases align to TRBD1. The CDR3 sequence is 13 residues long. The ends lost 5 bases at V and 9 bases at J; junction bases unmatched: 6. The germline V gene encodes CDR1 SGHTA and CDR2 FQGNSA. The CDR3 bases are TGTGCCAGCAGCCTCGGACAGGGTATTGAGCAGTTCTTC. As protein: CASSLGQGIEQFF.

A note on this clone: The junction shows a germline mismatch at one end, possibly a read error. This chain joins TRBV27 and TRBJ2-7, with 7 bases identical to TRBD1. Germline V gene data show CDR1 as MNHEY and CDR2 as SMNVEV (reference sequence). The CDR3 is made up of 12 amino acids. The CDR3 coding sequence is TGTGCCAGCAGTCCCCATCTTGGGACAGAAAACTTC. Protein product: CASSPHLGTENF.

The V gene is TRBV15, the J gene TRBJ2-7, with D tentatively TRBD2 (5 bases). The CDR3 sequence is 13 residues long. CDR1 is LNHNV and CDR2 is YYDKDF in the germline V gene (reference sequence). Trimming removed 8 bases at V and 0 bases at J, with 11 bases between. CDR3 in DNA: TGTGCCACCGGCTTGCGGGCCTCCTACGAGCAGTACTTC. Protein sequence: CATGLRASYEQYF.